These 3 T cell receptor beta chains share one sample of origin, sequenced in a study of blood T cell repertoires in COVID-19. TCRdb's copy holds only in-frame clones and misses some; the assay was immunoSEQ multiplex PCR. The sample holds roughly 330,000 clones, approximately 90% seen once. Material: PBMCs or T cells enriched from blood (not recorded which). These TCRs come from a young woman who had recovered from COVID-19.

The chain combines TRBV19 with TRBJ1-1; D ambiguous. CDR1 is LNHDA and CDR2 is SQIVND in the germline V gene (reference sequence). With 5 bases removed from V and 2 bases from J, the gap between germline ends came to 12 bases. The CDR3 loop spans 14 amino acids. The CDR3 DNA follows: TGTGCCAGTAGTCCTGAGCAGGAAAACACTGAAGCTTTCTTT. This sequence encodes CASSPEQENTEAFF.

V is TRBV4-2 and J is TRBJ1-1; TRBD1 agrees at 8 bases. This CDR3 has 13 amino acids. Germline V gene lookup returns CDR1 LGHNA and CDR2 YNFKEQ. V was pared by 7 bases and J by 4 bases, with 5 bases of the junction left unmatched. The CDR3 DNA reads as TGTGCCAGCACCGGACAGGGAGGCACTGAAGCTTTCTTT. It translates to CASTGQGGTEAFF.

The V call is TRBV5-1, the J call TRBJ2-1, with D possibly matching TRBD2 (6 bases). The CDR3 sequence is 15 residues long. V was cut by 5 bases and J by 0 bases, with 12 bases left in between. CDR1 is SGHRS, CDR2 YFSETQ, per germline. CDR3 residues: CASRIGGSSYNEQFF. The CDR3 nucleotides read TGCGCCAGCAGAATTGGGGGGTCCTCCTACAATGAGCAGTTCTTC.